This T cell receptor beta chain was profiled in a study of identifying expanded T cells in peripheral blood. The germline V gene has CDR1 ENHRY and CDR2 SYGVKD. V lost 3 bases and J 0 bases, leaving 14 bases between the germline ends. The CDR3 totals 16 residues. Of note for this clone: The target antigen is unknown.

During the collection period, no donor immune events like infections were recorded. Produced via immunoSEQ multiplex PCR; TCRdb's table is partial and in-frame only. This table holds 70,000 to 95,000 clones, over 85% found once. Study outcomes and limitations: Variance in clone template counts between approximately two-week samples significantly increased with total template count across all healthy donors. Approximately 1.1 clones differed between technical replicates, versus about 17 and 20 over time.

This chain connects TRBV10-3 to TRBJ1-1; the D is unclear. The sequenced sample was blood. This TCR was sampled from a person aged 18 to 75 in good health. CDR3 DNA sequence: TGTGCCATCAGTGATCTGAGGGCTCGCATGAACACTGAAGCTTTCTTT. Translating it yields CAISDLRARMNTEAFF.